This T cell receptor beta chain is from a study of blood T cells in healthy people across ages. This CDR3 has 12 residues. Germline V gene data show CDR1 as DFQATT and CDR2 as SNEGSKA (reference sequence). Overall study results and limits: Conclusively comparing naive with antigen-experienced cells was impossible with unsorted PBMCs.

It was with a sample-barcoded 5' primer and a J-beta primer mix that a second PCR of roughly 7 to 12 cycles was run. A single record per CDR3 protein comes from TCRdb applying MiXCR to the 5' RACE reads. In the table there are over a million distinct CDR3 sequences, about 25% of which are singletons. Regarding this clonotype: Its antigen is unknown.

These data were also filed under a second study, of T cells of mothers and their children.

The clonotype comes from a girl aged 2 to 9 in good health. What was sequenced was blood. The chain has TRBV20-1 and TRBJ2-5; tentatively, D is TRBD1 (5 bases). Near its end, the DNA agrees better with TRBJ2-1, so the J call may be wrong. For the CDR3, the DNA is TGCAGTGCTGCGCAGGGCGTCCATGAGCAGTTCTTC. This encodes CSAAQGVHEQFF.